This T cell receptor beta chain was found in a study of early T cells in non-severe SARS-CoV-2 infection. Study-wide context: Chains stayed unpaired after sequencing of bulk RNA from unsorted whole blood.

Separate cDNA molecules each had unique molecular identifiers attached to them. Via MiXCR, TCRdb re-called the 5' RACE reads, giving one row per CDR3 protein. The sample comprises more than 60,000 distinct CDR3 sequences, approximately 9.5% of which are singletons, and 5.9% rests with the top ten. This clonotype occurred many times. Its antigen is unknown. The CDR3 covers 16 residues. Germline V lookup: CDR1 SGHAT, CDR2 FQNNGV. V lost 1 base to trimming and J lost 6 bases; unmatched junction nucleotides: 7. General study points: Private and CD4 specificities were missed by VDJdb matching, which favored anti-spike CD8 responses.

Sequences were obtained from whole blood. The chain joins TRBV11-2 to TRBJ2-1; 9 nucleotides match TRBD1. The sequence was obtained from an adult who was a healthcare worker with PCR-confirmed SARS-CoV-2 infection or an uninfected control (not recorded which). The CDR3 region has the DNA TGTGCCAGCAGCTTAGGGGAGGGACAGGGATTCAATGAGCAGTTCTTC. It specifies CASSLGEGQGFNEQFF.